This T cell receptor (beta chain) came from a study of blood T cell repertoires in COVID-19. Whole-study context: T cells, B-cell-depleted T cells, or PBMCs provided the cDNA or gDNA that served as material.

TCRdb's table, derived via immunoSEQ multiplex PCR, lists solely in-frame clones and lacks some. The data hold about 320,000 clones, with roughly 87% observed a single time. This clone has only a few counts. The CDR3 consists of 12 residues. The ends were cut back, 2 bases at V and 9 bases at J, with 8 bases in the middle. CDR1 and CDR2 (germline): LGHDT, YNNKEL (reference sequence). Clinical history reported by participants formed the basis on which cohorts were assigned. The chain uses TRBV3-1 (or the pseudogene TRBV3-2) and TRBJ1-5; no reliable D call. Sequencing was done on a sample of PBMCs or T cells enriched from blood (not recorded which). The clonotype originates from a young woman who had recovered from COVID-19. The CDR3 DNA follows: TGTGCCAGCAGCCAAACGGGAGGGCCCCAGCATTTT. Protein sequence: CASSQTGGPQHF.